These 27 T cell receptor beta chains came from one sample sequenced in a study of blood T cells in healthy people across ages. PCR was performed a second time for about 7 to 11 cycles using a sample-barcoded 5' primer and a J-beta primer mix. TCRdb re-called the 5' RACE reads through MiXCR, storing one row per CDR3 protein. The sample shows around 1,500,000 distinct CDR3 sequences, 28% of them seen only once. The specimen was blood. These receptors originate from a woman in her 30s in good health.

V is TRBV20-1 and J is TRBJ1-5; weak D call: TRBD1 (5 bases). Looked up from germline, CDR1 is DFQATT and CDR2 is SNEGSKA (reference sequence). The CDR3 runs to 16 residues. Between the trimmed V and J ends, which lost 5 bases and 3 bases, there was a span of 20 bases. Written as DNA, the CDR3 is TGCAGTGCTGCAGGGAGCTTCGGGACCTACAATCAGCCCCAGCATTTT. As protein: CSAAGSFGTYNQPQHF.

The sample holds many counts of this clonotype. This chain uses TRBV25-1 with TRBJ2-7, with 7 bases fitting TRBD1. Germline V gene lookup returns CDR1 MGHDK and CDR2 SYGVNS. The junction had 11 bases not matched to a gene; V was cut back by 4 bases and J by 5 bases. This CDR3 is 15 amino acids long. The DNA of the CDR3 is TGTGCCAGCAGTGGTTCGTCGACAGGGAGCAACGAGCAGTACTTC. Amino acid sequence: CASSGSSTGSNEQYF.

This chain uses TRBV11-2 with TRBJ2-7; 7 nucleotides agree with TRBD1. The CDR3 is made up of 14 amino acids. V gave up 4 bases and J gave up 5 bases; unmatched junction bases: 8. Per the germline V gene, CDR1 is SGHAT and CDR2 is FQNNGV. The CDR3 DNA reads TGTGCCAGCAGCTCCCAGACAGGGCACCACGAGCAGTACTTC. Its translation: CASSSQTGHHEQYF. Full variable domain (missing parts from reference TRBV11-2 and TRBJ2-7): EAGVAQSPRYKIIEKRQSVAFWCNPISGHATLYWYQQILGQGPKLLIQFQNNGVVDDSQLPKDRFSAERLKGVDSTLKIQPAKLEDSAVYLCASSSQTGHHEQYFGPGTRLTVT.

This clonotype was observed a handful of times. The rearrangement joins TRBV9 to TRBJ2-1; 7 positions agree with TRBD2. CDR3 length: 16 amino acids. CDR1 is SGDLS, CDR2 YYNGEE, per germline. Trimming took 0 bases from V and 7 from J; bases not matched to a gene: 10. CDR3 in amino acids: CASSVAWGRAGNEQFF. The CDR3 DNA follows: TGTGCCAGCAGCGTAGCTTGGGGGAGGGCGGGGAATGAGCAGTTCTTC.

This clonotype was found a few times. The junction departs from germline at one end; a sequencing error may be responsible. The chain employs TRBV5-1 and TRBJ2-7; possibly TRBD1 or TRBD2 for D (5 bases each). The length of the CDR3 is 15 residues. Germline assignment: CDR1 SGHRS and CDR2 YFSETQ. CDR3 sequence reads: CAGSWGGGARYEQYF. The CDR3 region has the DNA TGCGCCGGCAGCTGGGGCGGAGGCGCACGGTACGAGCAGTACTTC.

The CDR3 sequence is CASSGTGLAGAPGEQFF. The CDR3 DNA sequence: TGTGCCAGCAGCGGCACGGGACTAGCGGGGGCCCCTGGTGAGCAGTTCTTC. V and J are TRBV5-6 and TRBJ2-1; 14 bases map to TRBD2. With V trimmed by 4 bases and J by 9 bases, 12 bases remained unmatched. CDR1 is SGHDT and CDR2 is YYEEEE in the germline V gene. The CDR3 is made up of 17 amino acids.

At least ten counts were recorded for this clonotype. This rearrangement joins TRBV5-6 to TRBJ1-5, with D possibly being TRBD1 (5 bases). CDR3 length: 14 residues. Trimming shortened V by 4 bases and J by 3 bases, and 11 bases separated the two germline ends. Germline V gives CDR1 SGHDT, CDR2 YYEEEE. CDR3 region: CASSRRGLNQPQHF. CDR3 sequence (DNA): TGTGCCAGCAGCCGCCGGGGCCTCAATCAGCCCCAGCATTTT.

This clonotype was seen once. V usage is TRBV21-1 and J usage is TRBJ2-3; the listed D gene, TRBD1, was not tested against the DNA. TRBV21-1 is a documented pseudogene. This CDR3 comprises 16 residues. CDR3 bases: TGTGCCAGCAGCAATACCCGACCGGGGATCCCTGGTACGCAGTATTTT. Its translation is CASSNTRPGIPGTQYF.

The genes are TRBV7-2 and TRBJ1-1; D call uncertain. The CDR3 totals 14 residues. CDR1 SGHTA and CDR2 FQGNSA come from the germline V gene. The V gene lost 6 bases and the J gene lost 2 bases, with 13 bases spanning the gap. The CDR3 region is CASRLKGVNTEAFF. The CDR3 DNA follows: TGTGCCAGCAGGCTAAAAGGTGTAAACACTGAAGCTTTCTTT.

The chain couples TRBV29-1 to TRBJ2-5; 8 bases map to TRBD2. The CDR3 runs to 17 residues. Germline V gene sequence: CDR1 SQVTM, CDR2 ANQGSEA. Unmatched junction bases numbered 18, after V lost 8 bases and J lost 1 base. CDR3 bases: TGCAGCCCCCGAGCGGGAGAGCCGAGTGTGATCCAAGAGACCCAGTACTTC. Amino acids: CSPRAGEPSVIQETQYF.

V and J are TRBV5-1 and TRBJ1-4; unclear D gene. Between the trimmed V and J ends, which lost 0 bases and 8 bases, there was a span of 8 bases. The CDR3 extends over 13 amino acids. Germline V gene data show CDR1 as SGHRS and CDR2 as YFSETQ. CDR3 coding DNA: TGCGCCAGCAGCTTGGCCCATGGCGAAAAACTGTTTTTT. It codes for CASSLAHGEKLFF.

As for this clonotype: Because the CDR3 is missing its conserved closing phenylalanine or tryptophan, this is likely a read error. The chain carries TRBV5-1 and TRBJ1-1, with TRBD1 identical over 9 bases. V gave up 1 base and J gave up 1 base; unmatched junction bases: 5. Germline loops: CDR1 SGHRS, CDR2 YFSETQ. This CDR3 spans 16 amino acids. CDR3 sequence: CASSLYRDRENTEAFV. The CDR3, as DNA: TGCGCCAGCAGCTTGTATCGGGACAGGGAGAACACTGAAGCTTTCGTT.

There are a few counts of this clonotype. The V gene is TRBV20-1, the J gene TRBJ2-1, with 7 bases aligning to TRBD2. The CDR3 totals 15 residues. The V gene end was trimmed by 6 bases and the J gene end by 0 bases; junction bases not matched to a gene: 8. Per germline, CDR1 DFQATT and CDR2 SNEGSKA (reference sequence). CDR3 sequence: CSALSGDRSYNEQFF. The CDR3 DNA is TGCAGTGCATTGAGCGGGGACCGCTCCTACAATGAGCAGTTCTTC.

This chain joins TRBV12-3 or TRBV12-4 and TRBJ2-7; possibly TRBD2 for D (5 bases). Trimming left V 7 bases short and J 5 bases short, with 18 bases between. There are 14 residues in the CDR3. The CDR3 sequence: CASKKTTSADEQYF. DNA for the CDR3: TGTGCCAGCAAGAAGACTACCTCGGCGGACGAGCAGTACTTC.

This chain uses TRBV24-1 with TRBJ2-2; the D gene could be TRBD1 or TRBD2 (5 bases each). This CDR3 spans 16 amino acids. Looked up from germline, CDR1 is KGHDR and CDR2 is SFDVKD. Between the trimmed V and J ends, which lost 4 bases and 3 bases, there was a span of 14 bases. CDR3 sequence: CATSEGWGMDTGELFF. The DNA of the CDR3 is TGTGCCACCAGTGAGGGATGGGGGATGGACACCGGGGAGCTGTTTTTT.

The chain combines TRBV9 with TRBJ2-5, with D perhaps assigned TRBD1 or TRBD2 (6 bases each). The J call may be in error: the DNA end matches TRBJ2-7 better. Germline V gene sequence: CDR1 SGDLS, CDR2 YYNGEE. The CDR3 contains 15 residues. The DNA for the CDR3 is TGTGCCAGCAGCGGTTCTAACCCGGGGGCAGGCGAGCAGTACTTC. It specifies CASSGSNPGAGEQYF.

This clonotype was seen more than once but under ten times. The rearrangement links TRBV20-1 to TRBJ2-7; tentatively, D is TRBD1 (5 bases). Germline values: CDR1 DFQATT, CDR2 SNEGSKA (reference sequence). V lost 4 bases to trimming and J lost 1 base, with 11 bases between them. CDR3 length: 13 residues. CDR3 loop: CSATEGVSYEQYF. The DNA of the CDR3 is TGCAGTGCTACCGAAGGGGTTTCCTACGAGCAGTACTTC.

Points on this clonotype: An end of the junction does not agree with germline; a read error may underlie this. The V gene is TRBV5-1, the J gene TRBJ2-2; 8 bases map to TRBD2. CDR1 SGHRS and CDR2 YFSETQ come from the germline V gene. This CDR3 has 16 amino acids. The CDR3 DNA follows: TGCGCCGGCAGCGGGGGACGAGCGGTAAACACCGGGGAGCTGTTTTTT. This translates into CAGSGGRAVNTGELFF.

The chain employs TRBV20-1 and TRBJ2-2; the match to TRBD2 covers 10 bases. Unmatched junction bases numbered 4, after V lost 5 bases and J lost 4 bases. CDR1 DFQATT and CDR2 SNEGSKA come from the germline V gene (reference sequence). The CDR3 consists of 14 residues. The CDR3 is CSAGLADGTGELFF. In DNA form, the CDR3 reads TGCAGTGCTGGACTAGCGGATGGCACCGGGGAGCTGTTTTTT.

The V call is TRBV29-1, the J call TRBJ2-2, with TRBD2 as a possible D gene (6 bases). Germline V gene data show CDR1 as SQVTM and CDR2 as ANQGSEA. V was pared by 7 bases and J by 9 bases, with 12 bases between. CDR3 length: 11 residues. DNA of the CDR3: TGCAGCGCTGGAGGGGAGAGGGAGCTGTTTTTT. It encodes CSAGGERELFF.

This clonotype was seen more than once but under ten times. This sequence joins TRBV11-2 and TRBJ2-3, with 8 bases that match TRBD2. This CDR3 region has 16 residues. Germline CDR1 is SGHAT and CDR2 is FQNNGV. J was trimmed by 6 bases and V by 1 base; bases with no gene match: 9. This CDR3 is CASSLVSGAPGDTQYF. The CDR3 DNA reads as TGTGCCAGCAGCTTAGTTAGCGGGGCCCCCGGGGATACGCAGTATTTT. Full variable domain (missing parts from reference TRBV11-2 and TRBJ2-3): EAGVAQSPRYKIIEKRQSVAFWCNPISGHATLYWYQQILGQGPKLLIQFQNNGVVDDSQLPKDRFSAERLKGVDSTLKIQPAKLEDSAVYLCASSLVSGAPGDTQYFGPGTRLTVL.

The chain has TRBV7-9 and TRBJ1-2; D is perhaps TRBD1 (6 bases). Germline CDR1 reads SEHNR; CDR2 reads FQNEAQ (reference sequence). The CDR3 totals 13 residues. The V end lost 7 bases, the J end lost 8 bases, and 17 bases lay between the germline ends. CDR3 in DNA: TGTGCCAGCAACTCCAGTTCAGGGGACGGCTACACCTTC. This encodes CASNSSSGDGYTF.

The rearrangement uses TRBV20-1 and TRBJ2-2; D possibly matches TRBD1 or TRBD2 (6 bases each). Germline CDR1 reads DFQATT; CDR2 reads SNEGSKA (reference sequence). The CDR3 has 13 residues. V was trimmed by 3 bases and J by 5 bases, leaving 10 bases between them. The chain's CDR3 is CSARSGATGELFF. CDR3 bases: TGCAGTGCTAGGTCGGGGGCTACCGGGGAGCTGTTTTTT.

The chain joins TRBV6-6 to TRBJ1-1, with a weak D call TRBD1 (5 bases). Germline V gene sequence: CDR1 MNHNY, CDR2 SVGAGI (reference sequence). The CDR3 totals 13 residues. V lost 8 bases to trimming and J lost 5 bases, with 15 bases between them. CDR3 in DNA: TGTGCCAGCGGGTATACGGGGGGGACTGAAGCTTTCTTT. Encoded protein: CASGYTGGTEAFF.

The rearrangement links TRBV12-3 or TRBV12-4 to TRBJ2-2; 14 bases fit TRBD2. Trimming cost V 6 bases and J 3 bases; bases outside gene matches: 6. The CDR3 sequence is 17 residues long. As DNA, the CDR3 is TGTGCCAGCAGGGCGGGACTAGCGGGAGTAGACACCGGGGAGCTGTTTTTT. This gives the protein CASRAGLAGVDTGELFF.

The chain has TRBV3-1 and TRBJ1-2, with D hard to call. V lost 3 bases to trimming and J lost 7 bases, with 9 bases between them. CDR1 and CDR2 (germline): LGHDT, YNNKEL (reference sequence). This CDR3 has 12 residues. The CDR3 here is CASSQGLGGYTF. The CDR3 DNA sequence: TGTGCCAGCAGCCAGGGGTTAGGTGGCTACACCTTC.

Of note for this clonotype: A read error may account for a junction end that differs from germline. The chain has TRBV6-5 and TRBJ2-3; D remains unclear. This CDR3 is 13 amino acids long. Germline CDR1 reads MNHEY; CDR2 reads SVGAGI. The CDR3 DNA sequence: TGTGCCAGCAGGCTGATAAGCACAGATGCGCAGTATTTT. Encoded protein: CASRLISTDAQYF.